This T cell receptor beta chain comes out of a study of T-cell reconstitution after alpha-beta-depleted transplantation in children. Preparation of the TCRbeta library used unique molecular identifiers. MiXCR, run by TCRdb on the PCR reads, gives a single entry per CDR3 protein. The sample consists of almost 400,000 distinct CDR3 sequences, around 21% of them appearing once. This clonotype was observed a handful of times. Trimming pared 8 bases from V and 4 bases from J, leaving 14 bases between. CDR3 length: 14 amino acids. The chain employs TRBV12-3 or TRBV12-4 and TRBJ2-2; a weak D match, TRBD1 (6 bases). The receptor was derived from a human donor who donated a stem cell graft to a child with acute myeloid leukemia. The material sequenced was PBMCs from the stem cell graft donor, taken from the stem cell graft. As DNA, the CDR3 is TGTGCCAGCTCAATTACAGGGTTCACCGGGGAGCTGTTTTTT. This sequence encodes CASSITGFTGELFF.